A single sample is the source of the 19 T cell receptor beta chains below, sequenced in a study of blood T cell repertoires in COVID-19. Using immunoSEQ multiplex PCR, the repertoire was profiled, and TCRdb retains in-frame clones only, with some absent. The data show around 150,000 clones, 81% seen once. Sequences were obtained from peripheral blood. Source of these receptors: a woman aged 60-75 years with active or convalescent COVID-19.

This clone was seen a single time. This sequence joins TRBV27 and TRBJ1-6; the match to TRBD1 covers 7 bases. Germline CDR1 and CDR2: MNHEY and SMNVEV (reference sequence). There are 15 residues in the CDR3. V dropped 4 bases and J dropped 4; count of bases not matched to a gene: 4. CDR3 sequence: CASSSPGQYNSPLHF. DNA for the CDR3: TGTGCCAGCAGTTCCCCGGGACAGTATAATTCACCCCTCCACTTT.

The genes are TRBV5-1 and TRBJ2-7; 12 bases match TRBD2. Looked up from germline, CDR1 is SGHRS and CDR2 is YFSETQ. This CDR3 comprises 16 residues. The trim removed 0 bases at V and 3 bases at J, leaving 4 bases unmatched. The CDR3: CASSLGGTSGFYEQYF. CDR3 bases: TGCGCCAGCAGCTTGGGCGGGACTAGCGGGTTCTACGAGCAGTACTTC.

The chain employs TRBV5-1 and TRBJ1-5; D ambiguous. Trimming shortened V by 0 bases and J by 2 bases, and 9 bases separated the two germline ends. This CDR3 contains 15 residues. Germline values: CDR1 SGHRS, CDR2 YFSETQ. The CDR3 region has the DNA TGCGCCAGCAGCTTGGCCGGGGAGGGCAATCAGCCCCAGCATTTT. Translated, it gives CASSLAGEGNQPQHF.

The V gene is TRBV5-4, the J gene TRBJ2-3; 12 nucleotides line up with TRBD2. This CDR3 spans 18 amino acids. From germline, CDR1 is SGHNT and CDR2 YYREEE (reference sequence). V dropped 4 bases and J dropped 6; count of bases not matched to a gene: 15. The chain's CDR3 is CASSGWTSGILGRDTQYF. Written as DNA, the CDR3 is TGTGCCAGCAGCGGCTGGACTAGCGGGATCCTCGGTCGGGATACGCAGTATTTT.

V usage is TRBV25-1 and J usage is TRBJ1-2; 8 bases line up with TRBD1. CDR1 is MGHDK, CDR2 SYGVNS, per germline. Losses at the gene ends were 2 bases for V and 4 bases for J; bases not matched to a gene: 6. The CDR3 is made up of 15 amino acids. The CDR3 nucleotides are TGTGCCAGCAGTGAACCCACAGGGGGGGGCTATGGCTACACCTTC. Amino acids: CASSEPTGGGYGYTF.

The CDR3 protein is CASSGTGPYEQYV. In nucleotides, the CDR3 is TGTGCCAGCAGCGGGACAGGACCCTACGAGCAGTACGTC. This chain joins TRBV6-2 or TRBV6-3 and TRBJ2-7, with 8 bases fitting TRBD1. Germline CDR1 is MNHEY and CDR2 is SVGEGT. The V and J ends lost 6 bases and 2 bases, in that order; junction bases with no gene match: 3. There are 13 residues in the CDR3.

This chain's CDR3 is CASSLAGTDYTEAFF. In nucleotides, the CDR3 is TGTGCCAGCAGCTTGGCTGGGACAGACTACACTGAAGCTTTCTTT. This rearrangement joins TRBV5-6 to TRBJ1-1, with 7 bases matching TRBD1. This CDR3 comprises 15 residues. Per the germline V gene, CDR1 is SGHDT and CDR2 is YYEEEE. V dropped 0 bases and J dropped 3; count of bases not matched to a gene: 5. The entire variable domain, with the rest obtained from reference TRBV5-6 and TRBJ1-1, is as follows: DAGVTQSPTHLIKTRGQQVTLRCSPKSGHDTVSWYQQALGQGPQFIFQYYEEEERQRGNFPDRFSGHQFPNYSSELNVNALLLGDSALYLCASSLAGTDYTEAFFGQGTRLTVV.

This clone was detected only once. The rearrangement uses TRBV4-2 and TRBJ2-5; D may be TRBD2 (5 bases). The CDR3 totals 15 residues. CDR1 is LGHNA and CDR2 is YNFKEQ in the germline V gene. Trimming cost V 0 bases and J 5 bases, with 13 bases left between them. CDR3 region: CASSQETNPGETQYF. DNA of the CDR3: TGTGCCAGCAGCCAAGAAACAAACCCGGGGGAGACCCAGTACTTC.

The J gene is TRBJ2-5, the V gene TRBV4-2; 9 bases are shared with TRBD1. There are 17 residues in the CDR3. V lost 6 bases, J lost 0 bases, and 11 bases stayed unmatched. CDR1 is LGHNA and CDR2 is YNFKEQ in the germline V gene. In DNA, the CDR3 is TGTGCCAGCAGACGAGGCCGGGGACAGGGCTACCAAGAGACCCAGTACTTC. This sequence encodes CASRRGRGQGYQETQYF.

Only a few counts were recorded for this clone. An end of the junction differs from the germline gene, which may be a read error. The CDR3 protein is CASSLSNGRMVF. The CDR3 DNA reads TGTGCCAGCAGCTTATCGAACGGGAGGATGGTCTTC. This sequence joins TRBV7-3 and TRBJ2-1, with 7 bases aligning to TRBD2. The CDR3 length is 12 residues. Germline CDR1 SGHTA, CDR2 FQGTGA.

This clone occurred a few times. This chain uses TRBV28 with TRBJ1-1; 7 nucleotides line up with TRBD1. This CDR3 is 13 amino acids long. The junction had 7 bases not matched to a gene; V was cut back by 7 bases and J by 5 bases. The germline gives CDR1 MDHEN, CDR2 SYDVKM. The CDR3: CASTRQGRTEAFF. CDR3 sequence (DNA): TGTGCCAGCACTCGACAGGGACGGACTGAAGCTTTCTTT.

V and J are TRBV5-1 and TRBJ2-5; 11 nucleotides align to TRBD1. The J segment lost 3 bases and the V segment lost 4 bases, leaving 2 bases of the junction unmatched. The CDR3 sequence is 14 residues long. CDR1 SGHRS and CDR2 YFSETQ come from the germline V gene. The CDR3 DNA is TGCGCCAGCAGCCCGGGACAGGGGGAAGAGACCCAGTACTTC. This translates into CASSPGQGEETQYF.

V gene TRBV2 combines with J gene TRBJ2-1, with D perhaps matching TRBD1 (6 bases). Germline CDR1 SNHLY, CDR2 FYNNEI. The CDR3 covers 13 residues. Deletions cut 11 bases from V and 4 bases from J, with 15 bases between. Written as DNA, the CDR3 is TGTGCCGTTTCGAGGACAGATTACAATGAGCAGTTCTTC. It yields the protein CAVSRTDYNEQFF.

J is TRBJ1-4 and V is TRBV19, with 7 positions matching TRBD1. Germline CDR1 LNHDA, CDR2 SQIVND (reference sequence). Germline trimming cut 5 bases from V and 3 bases from J; bases unmatched to any gene: 6. This CDR3 region has 15 residues. The CDR3 DNA reads TGTGCCAGTAGTTCGTCAGGGGGGTCTAATGAAAAACTGTTTTTT. This codes for CASSSSGGSNEKLFF.

V gene TRBV5-6 combines with J gene TRBJ1-2; 7 bases map to TRBD1. The CDR3 length is 14 residues. Germline loops: CDR1 SGHDT, CDR2 YYEEEE. The junction had 3 bases not matched to a gene; V was cut back by 4 bases and J by 0 bases. The DNA of the CDR3 is TGTGCCAGCAGCCCGACAGGGTCTAACTATGGCTACACCTTC. Translating gives CASSPTGSNYGYTF.

The rearrangement links TRBV4-2 to TRBJ1-1, with D possibly matching TRBD1 (5 bases). The V and J ends lost 0 bases and 5 bases respectively, with 19 bases between them. From germline, CDR1 is LGHNA and CDR2 YNFKEQ. This CDR3 is 17 amino acids long. CDR3 protein: CASSQEYGRPGRTEAFF. DNA of the CDR3: TGTGCCAGCAGCCAAGAATATGGAAGACCAGGGCGAACTGAAGCTTTCTTT.

The rearrangement joins TRBV11-2 to TRBJ1-5, with TRBD1 matching 8 bases. This CDR3 contains 14 residues. The V segment lost 3 bases and the J segment 4 bases; nucleotides outside the gene matches: 2. Germline loops: CDR1 SGHAT, CDR2 FQNNGV. CDR3 protein: CASSFGQGNQPQHF. In nucleotides, the CDR3 is TGTGCCAGCAGCTTCGGACAGGGAAATCAGCCCCAGCATTTT.

The chain couples TRBV7-9 to TRBJ1-1; no clear D gene. The CDR3 covers 12 residues. Trimming removed 6 bases from V and 3 bases from J, with 8 bases in between. Germline V gene sequence: CDR1 SEHNR, CDR2 FQNEAQ (reference sequence). CDR3 sequence reads: CASRGWDTEAFF. For the CDR3, the DNA is TGTGCCAGCAGGGGCTGGGACACTGAAGCTTTCTTT.

The CDR3 loop is CASSLDRQSNQPQHF. CDR3 DNA sequence: TGTGCCAGCAGCTTAGACAGGCAGTCCAATCAGCCCCAGCATTTT. The chain recombines TRBV7-2 with TRBJ1-5, with a weak D call TRBD1 (5 bases). V was clipped by 1 base and J by 3 bases, with 10 bases between them. Germline CDR1 SGHTA, CDR2 FQGNSA. The CDR3 extends over 15 amino acids.